The following is a T cell receptor beta chain sequence with its context. The sample's time point: peripheral blood 6 weeks after treatment start. Deletions cut 5 bases from V and 7 bases from J, with 14 bases between. Germline assignment: CDR1 MNHEY and CDR2 SVGAGI. The CDR3 covers 14 residues. The sample comes from a study of PD-L1 blockade in urothelial cancer. TCRdb's table, derived via immunoSEQ multiplex PCR, lists solely in-frame clones and lacks some. The sample holds 35,000 to 40,000 clones, around 88% seen once. Specimen: PBMCs, collected around atezolizumab (anti-PD-L1) treatment. V gene TRBV6-5 combines with J gene TRBJ2-2, with D unclear. The TCR originated in a man aged 55 to 70 with urothelial cancer. The CDR3 nucleotides are TGTGCCAGCAGTCACACACAGAAAAACGGGGAGCTGTTTTTT. Translated: CASSHTQKNGELFF.